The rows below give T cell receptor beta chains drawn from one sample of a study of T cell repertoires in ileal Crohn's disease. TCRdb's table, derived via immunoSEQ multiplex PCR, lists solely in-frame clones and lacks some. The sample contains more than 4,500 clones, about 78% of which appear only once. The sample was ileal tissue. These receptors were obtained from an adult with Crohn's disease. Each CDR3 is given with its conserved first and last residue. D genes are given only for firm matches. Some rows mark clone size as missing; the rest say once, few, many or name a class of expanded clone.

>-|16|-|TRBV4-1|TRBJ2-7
CASSLAHLAATYEQYF
TGCGCCAGCAGCCTAGCTCATTTGGCGGCAACCTACGAGCAGTACTTC
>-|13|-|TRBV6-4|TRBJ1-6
CASSVSGNSPLHF
TGTGCCAGCAGTGTAAGCGGAAATTCACCCCTCCACTTT
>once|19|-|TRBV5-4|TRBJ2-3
CASSGGAAGQVIYTDTQYF
TGTGCCAGCAGCGGGGGGGCCGCCGGTCAGGTTATATACACAGATACGCAGTATTTT
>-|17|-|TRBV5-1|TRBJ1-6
CASSLDPQGSVGSPLHF
TGCGCCAGCAGCTTGGATCCCCAGGGGAGTGTGGGTTCACCCCTCCACTTT
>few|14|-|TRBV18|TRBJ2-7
CASSSTGDSYEQYF
TGTGCCAGCTCATCGACAGGAGATTCCTACGAGCAGTACTTC
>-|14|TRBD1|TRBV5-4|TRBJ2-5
CASSLQLGQGTQYF
TGTGCCAGCAGCCTCCAGCTGGGACAGGGGACCCAGTACTTC
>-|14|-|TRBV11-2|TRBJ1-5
CASSLDSDYQPQHF
TGTGCCAGCAGCTTAGACAGCGATTATCAGCCCCAGCATTTT
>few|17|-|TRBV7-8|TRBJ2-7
CASMYVVLGLSGYEQYF
TGTGCCAGCATGTATGTGGTACTGGGGCTTTCTGGATACGAGCAGTACTTC
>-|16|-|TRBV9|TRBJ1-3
CASSLSEWTGGNTIYF
TGTGCCAGCAGCCTTTCAGAATGGACTGGAGGAAACACCATATATTTT
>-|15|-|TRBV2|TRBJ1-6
CASLRILGGNSPLHF
TGTGCCAGTCTCCGGATTCTTGGGGGGAATTCACCCCTCCACTTT
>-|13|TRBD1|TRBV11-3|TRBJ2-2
CASSSDRAGELFF
TGTGCCAGCAGCTCGGACAGGGCAGGGGAGCTGTTTTTT
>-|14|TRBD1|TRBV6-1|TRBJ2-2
CASRQGTNTGELFF
TGTGCCAGTAGACAGGGTACGAACACCGGGGAGCTGTTTTTT
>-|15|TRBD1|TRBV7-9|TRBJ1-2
CASSLGGGFNYGYTF
TGTGCCAGCAGCTTAGGAGGGGGCTTTAACTATGGCTACACCTTC
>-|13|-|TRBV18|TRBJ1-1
CASSPQVNTEAFF
TGTGCCAGCTCACCTCAGGTAAACACTGAAGCTTTCTTT
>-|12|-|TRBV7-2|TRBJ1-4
CASSPSREKLFF
TGTGCCAGCAGCCCGAGTCGGGAAAAACTGTTTTTT
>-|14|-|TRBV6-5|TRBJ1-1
CASSYSFRRTQAFF
TGTGCCAGCAGTTACTCGTTCAGGAGGACTCAAGCTTTCTTT
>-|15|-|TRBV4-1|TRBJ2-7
CASTSPNRGSYEQYF
TGCGCCAGCACCTCCCCTAATAGGGGGTCCTACGAGCAGTACTTC
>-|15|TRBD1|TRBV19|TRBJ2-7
CASRRTGTESYEQYF
TGTGCCAGTAGGCGGACCGGGACAGAGTCCTACGAGCAGTACTTC
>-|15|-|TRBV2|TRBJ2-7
CASSENRGGVYEQYF
TGTGCCAGCAGTGAAAACAGGGGGGGGGTTTACGAGCAGTACTTC
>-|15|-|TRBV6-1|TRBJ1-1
CASSAFQTGGTEAFF
TGTGCCAGCAGTGCCTTCCAAACCGGGGGCACTGAAGCTTTCTTT
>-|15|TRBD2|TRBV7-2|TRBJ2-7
CASSLDSGGSYEQYF
TGTGCCAGCAGCTTAGATAGCGGGGGGTCCTACGAGCAGTACTTC
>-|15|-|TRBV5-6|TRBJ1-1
CASSQPQVSQAGSFF
TGTGCCAGCAGCCAACCGCAAGTTTCTCAAGCCGGGTCTTTCTTT
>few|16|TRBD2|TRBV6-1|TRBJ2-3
CASSEPPRGGTDTQYF
TGTGCCAGCAGTGAACCTCCCCGGGGGGGCACAGATACGCAGTATTTT
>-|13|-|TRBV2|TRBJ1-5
CATCGGGNQPQHF
TGTGCCACCTGTGGGGGGGGAAATCAGCCCCAGCATTTT
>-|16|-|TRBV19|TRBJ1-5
CASSASGAHSNQPQHF
TGTGCCAGTAGTGCTTCAGGGGCCCATAGCAATCAGCCCCAGCATTTT
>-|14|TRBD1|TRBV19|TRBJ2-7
CASSAGQGAGEQYF
TGTGCCAGTAGTGCGGGACAGGGGGCGGGGGAGCAGTACTTC
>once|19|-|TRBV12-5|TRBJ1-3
CASGLVLSPGELSGNTIYF
TGTGCTAGTGGTTTGGTACTTTCCCCAGGCGAACTCTCTGGAAACACCATATATTTT
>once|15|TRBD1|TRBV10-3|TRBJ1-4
CAISDSGTANEKLFF
TGTGCCATCAGCGACTCCGGGACAGCTAATGAAAAACTGTTTTTT
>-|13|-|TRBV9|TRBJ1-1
CASSVPVNTEAFF
TGTGCCAGCAGCGTTCCAGTGAACACTGAAGCTTTCTTT